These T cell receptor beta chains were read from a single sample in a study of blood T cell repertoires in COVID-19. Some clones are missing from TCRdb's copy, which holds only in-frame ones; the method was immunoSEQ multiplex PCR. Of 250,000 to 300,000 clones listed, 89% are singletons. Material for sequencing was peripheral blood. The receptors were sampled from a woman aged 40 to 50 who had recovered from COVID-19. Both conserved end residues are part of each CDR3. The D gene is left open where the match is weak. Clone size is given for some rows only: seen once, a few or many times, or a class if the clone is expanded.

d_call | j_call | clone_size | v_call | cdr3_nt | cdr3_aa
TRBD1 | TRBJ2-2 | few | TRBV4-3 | TGCGCCAGCAGCTTCGACAGGGGGCGAGGCGGGGAGCTGTTTTTT | CASSFDRGRGGELFF
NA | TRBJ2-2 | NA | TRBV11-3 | TGTGCCAGCAGCTTAAGGAAGGGACTGTCCACCGGGGAGCTGTTTTTT | CASSLRKGLSTGELFF
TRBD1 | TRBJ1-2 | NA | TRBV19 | TGTGCCAGTAGTGCCACCGGGACAGGGGCGGCCTATGGCTACACCTTC | CASSATGTGAAYGYTF
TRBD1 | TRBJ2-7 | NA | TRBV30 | TGTGCCTGGAGTGGGCCGGGACAGGGGATCGTCTACGAGCAGTACTTC | CAWSGPGQGIVYEQYF
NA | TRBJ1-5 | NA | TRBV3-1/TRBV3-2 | TGTGCCAGCAGCCAAGCCCCCAATGCGGGGCCCCAGCATTTT | CASSQAPNAGPQHF
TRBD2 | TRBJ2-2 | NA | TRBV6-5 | TGTGCCAGCAGTTTGACTAGCAGAACCGGGGAGCTGTTTTTT | CASSLTSRTGELFF
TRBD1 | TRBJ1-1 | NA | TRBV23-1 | TGCGCCTCCTTCCGGGACAGGGGGCGGAGAACTGAAGCTTTCTTT | CASFRDRGRRTEAFF
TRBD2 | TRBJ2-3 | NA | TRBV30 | TGTGCCTGGAGTGTAGTGCGGGAGGGTCTAGATACGCAGTATTTT | CAWSVVREGLDTQYF
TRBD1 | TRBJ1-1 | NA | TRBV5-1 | TGCGCCAGCAGCTTTGGGACAGCCCGGACTAACACTGAAGCTTTCTTT | CASSFGTARTNTEAFF
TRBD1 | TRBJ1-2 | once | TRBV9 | TGTGCCAGCAGCCCAGACAGGGCTACTAACTATGGCTACACCTTC | CASSPDRATNYGYTF
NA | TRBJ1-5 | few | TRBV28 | TGTGCCAGCAGAGCGGACAGCGGCGTTAGTCAGCCCCAGCATTTT | CASRADSGVSQPQHF
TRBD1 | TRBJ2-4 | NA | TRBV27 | TGTGCCAGCAGTCCGCAGGGGGACAGTTACAAAAACATTCAGTACTTC | CASSPQGDSYKNIQYF
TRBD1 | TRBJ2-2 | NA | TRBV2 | TGTGCCAGCGATACACAGGGGGCCGGGGAGCTGTTTTTT | CASDTQGAGELFF
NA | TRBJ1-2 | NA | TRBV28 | TGTGCCAGCAGTGCGGGACTCAGCGGCTACACCTTC | CASSAGLSGYTF
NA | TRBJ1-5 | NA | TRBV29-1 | TGCAGCGTTGTTCCGGGGGGTGGGCAGCCCCAGCATTTT | CSVVPGGGQPQHF
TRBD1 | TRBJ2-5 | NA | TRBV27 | TGTGCCAGCAGCTCGGAAACCGGGACAGCAGAGACCCAGTACTTC | CASSSETGTAETQYF
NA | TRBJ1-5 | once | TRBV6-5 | TGTGCCAGCACCACTACGTCCAACCCCGGTCAGCCCCAGCATTTT | CASTTTSNPGQPQHF
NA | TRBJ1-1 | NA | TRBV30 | TGTGCCTGGAGCAGGGGTGAGGACACTGAAGCTTTCTTT | CAWSRGEDTEAFF
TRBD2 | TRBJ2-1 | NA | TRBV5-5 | TGTGCCAGCAGCTTAAGCGGGGGGGCCTACAATGAGCAGTTCTTC | CASSLSGGAYNEQFF
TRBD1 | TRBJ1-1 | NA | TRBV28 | TGTGCCAGCAGTCGCGAGGGGGCCATGAACACTGAAGCTTTCTTT | CASSREGAMNTEAFF
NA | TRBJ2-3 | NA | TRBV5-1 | TGCGCCAGCAGCTTGGGAGGGCGGAGTTATAGCACAGATACGCAGTATTTT | CASSLGGRSYSTDTQYF
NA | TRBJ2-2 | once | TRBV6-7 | TGTGCCAGCATCCACCGGGAAAACACCGGGGAGCTGTTTTTT | CASIHRENTGELFF
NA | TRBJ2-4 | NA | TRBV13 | TGTGCCAGCAGCGAGGATCAAAACATTCAGTACTTC | CASSEDQNIQYF
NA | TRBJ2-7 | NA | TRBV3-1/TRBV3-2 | TGTGCCAGCAGCCGGAGCGGATACTACGAGCAGTACTTC | CASSRSGYYEQYF
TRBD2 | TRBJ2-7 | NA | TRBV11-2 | TGTGCCAGCAGCTTAGGTCGGGGGGGCCCAACCGAGCAGTACTTC | CASSLGRGGPTEQYF
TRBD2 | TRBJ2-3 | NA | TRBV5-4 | TGTGCCAGCAGCTTGCCGGGACTAGCGGGGATTGGTGCGCAGTATTTT | CASSLPGLAGIGAQYF
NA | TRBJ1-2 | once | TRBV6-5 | TGTGCCAGCAGTTTAGACTTACTCCATGGCTACACCTTC | CASSLDLLHGYTF
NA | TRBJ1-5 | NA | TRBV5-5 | TGTGCCAGCAGCAAACAGGGAACGCATCAGCCCCAGCATTTT | CASSKQGTHQPQHF
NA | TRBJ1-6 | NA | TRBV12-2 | TGTGCAAGTCGCTTAGGAATGGGACAGGGAGCTTCACCCCTCCACTTT | CASRLGMGQGASPLHF
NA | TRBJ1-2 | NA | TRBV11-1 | TGTGCCAGCGCCCTTAACGATGCGGGCTACACCTTC | CASALNDAGYTF
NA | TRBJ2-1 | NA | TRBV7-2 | TGTGCCAGCAGCTTAACCCAGGCCGTCGAGCAGTTCTTC | CASSLTQAVEQFF
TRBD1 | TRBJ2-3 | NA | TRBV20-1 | TGCAGTGCTAGTACGGGACAGACAGATACGCAGTATTTT | CSASTGQTDTQYF
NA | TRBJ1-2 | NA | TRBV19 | TGTGCCAGTAGTATCACCGGGAACTATGGCTACACCTTC | CASSITGNYGYTF
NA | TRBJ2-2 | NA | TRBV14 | TGTGCCAGCAGCCCGCTGGACAATGGCGGGGAGCTGTTTTTT | CASSPLDNGGELFF
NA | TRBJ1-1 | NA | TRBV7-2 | TGTGCCAGCAGCTTCGGGAGCGTAGGGATTGAAGCTTTCTTT | CASSFGSVGIEAFF
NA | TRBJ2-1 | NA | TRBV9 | TGTGCCAGCAGCGGATCGGTAGCGCGCTCCTACAATGAGCAGTTCTTC | CASSGSVARSYNEQFF
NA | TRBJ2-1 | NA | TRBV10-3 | TGTGCCATCAGTGAGCTTAGCTCCTACAATGAGCAGTTCTTC | CAISELSSYNEQFF
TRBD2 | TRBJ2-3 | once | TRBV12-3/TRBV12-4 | TGTGCCACCGGGACTAGCGGGAGGGGGACGCAGTATTTT | CATGTSGRGTQYF
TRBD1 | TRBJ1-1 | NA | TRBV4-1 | TGCGCCAGCAGCCAAGATCGACAGGGGGCTATTAGGAACACTGAAGCTTTCTTT | CASSQDRQGAIRNTEAFF
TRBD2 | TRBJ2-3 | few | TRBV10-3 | TGTGCCATCAGTGAGTGGCCCCCGACTAGCGGGAGTGACACAGATACGCAGTATTTT | CAISEWPPTSGSDTDTQYF
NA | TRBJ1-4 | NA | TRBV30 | TGTGCCTGGAGTCTCCGCGGAGGGGAAAAACTGTTTTTT | CAWSLRGGEKLFF
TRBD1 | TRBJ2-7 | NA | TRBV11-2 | TGTGCCAGCAGCACCGGACAGGGGTACGAGCAGTACTTC | CASSTGQGYEQYF
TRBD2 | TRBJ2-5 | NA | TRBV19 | TGTGCCAGTAGTCCAAGCGGGATGGAGGGAGAGACCCAGTACTTC | CASSPSGMEGETQYF
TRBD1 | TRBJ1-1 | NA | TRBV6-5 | TGTGCCAGCAGTAGGGACAGCCGGGACACTGAAGCTTTCTTT | CASSRDSRDTEAFF
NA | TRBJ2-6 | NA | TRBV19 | TGTGCCAGTACCGGGGTTGACTCTGGGGCCAACGTCCTGACTTTC | CASTGVDSGANVLTF
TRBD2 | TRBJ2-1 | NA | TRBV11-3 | TGTGCCAGCTCGATACCGGGACTAACCAATGAGCAGTTCTTC | CASSIPGLTNEQFF
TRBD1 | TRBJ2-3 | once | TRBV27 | TGTGCCAGCAGTTTATACTGGACAGGGGTTTATGGAGATACGCAGTATTTT | CASSLYWTGVYGDTQYF
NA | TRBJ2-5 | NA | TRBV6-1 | TGTGCCAGCAGTGAGTCGCCCTACGGGGAGACCCAGTACTTC | CASSESPYGETQYF
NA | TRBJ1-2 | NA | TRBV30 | TGTGCCTGGAACCTACTGGGGGAGGGCGGTGGAGGCTACACCTTC | CAWNLLGEGGGGYTF
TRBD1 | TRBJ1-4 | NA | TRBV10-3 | TGTGCCATCAGGGGAGACAGGGATGAAAAACTGTTTTTT | CAIRGDRDEKLFF
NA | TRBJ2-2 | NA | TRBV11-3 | TGTGCCAGCAGCTTAGATAGTAGCGGAGCCAGGAACACCGGGGAGCTGTTTTTT | CASSLDSSGARNTGELFF
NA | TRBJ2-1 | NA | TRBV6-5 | TGTGCCAGCAGTTTTCCCCGCCCGGTTTTTGAGCAGTTCTTC | CASSFPRPVFEQFF